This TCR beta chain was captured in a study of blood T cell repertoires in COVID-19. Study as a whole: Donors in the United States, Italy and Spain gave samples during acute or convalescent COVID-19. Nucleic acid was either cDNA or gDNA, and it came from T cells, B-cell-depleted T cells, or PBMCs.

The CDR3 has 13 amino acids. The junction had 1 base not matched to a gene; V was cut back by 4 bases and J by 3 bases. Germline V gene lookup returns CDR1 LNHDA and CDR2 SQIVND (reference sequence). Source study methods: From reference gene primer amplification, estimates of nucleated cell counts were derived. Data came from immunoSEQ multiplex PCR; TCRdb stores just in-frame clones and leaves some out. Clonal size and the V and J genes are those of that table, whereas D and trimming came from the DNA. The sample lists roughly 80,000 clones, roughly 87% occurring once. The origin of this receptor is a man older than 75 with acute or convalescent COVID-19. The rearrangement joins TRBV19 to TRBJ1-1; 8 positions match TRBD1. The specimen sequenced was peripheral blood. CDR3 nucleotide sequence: TGTGCCAGTAGTACGGACAGGGACACTGAAGCTTTCTTT. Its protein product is CASSTDRDTEAFF. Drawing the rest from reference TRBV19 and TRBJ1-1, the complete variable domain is DGGITQSPKYLFRKEGQNVTLSCEQNLNHDAMYWYRQDPGQGLRLIYYSQIVNDFQKGDIAEGYSVSREKKESFPLTVTSAQKNPTAFYLCASSTDRDTEAFFGQGTRLTVV.